Many counts were recorded for the clone carrying this T cell receptor beta chain. The data were taken from a study of T-cell reconstitution after alpha-beta-depleted transplantation in children. Unique molecular identifiers were used to barcode this TCRbeta library. TCRdb re-called the PCR reads through MiXCR, storing one row per CDR3 protein. The data contain almost 400,000 distinct CDR3 sequences, about a fifth of them singletons. Trimming left V 4 bases short and J 7 bases short, with 14 bases between. The CDR3 is 14 residues long. Germline V lookup: CDR1 DFQATT, CDR2 SNEGSKA (reference sequence). The chain links TRBV20-1 to TRBJ1-6; a possible D gene is TRBD1 (6 bases). The sequencing here drew on PBMCs from the stem cell graft donor, taken from the stem cell graft. This receptor was identified in a human donor who donated a stem cell graft to a child with acute myeloid leukemia. CDR3 residues: CSATRTVGNSPLHF. CDR3 in DNA: TGCAGTGCTACGCGGACAGTTGGGAATTCACCCCTCCACTTT.